These 3 T cell receptor beta chains were all obtained from the same sample, sequenced in a study of regulatory T cells in long-lasting Graves disease. Building of the TCR beta libraries involved iRepertoire HTBI primers and Arm-PCR of CDR3 regions. TCRdb fed the multiplex PCR reads into MiXCR, producing one record per CDR3 protein. The sample carries some 500,000 distinct CDR3 sequences, around an eighth recorded once. Noted time point: newly diagnosed GD, antithyroid drugs for less than 3 months. With RNA extracted from PBMCs as input, the TCR library was made. The sample was also linked to a second study, of T cells in Graves' hyperthyroidism and ophthalmopathy.

Sample: peripheral blood mononuclear cells (PBMCs), taken at new diagnosis, from a patient treated with antithyroid drugs. These receptors were collected from a man aged 25-45 years with Graves disease.

This clonotype was detected ten times or more. The rearrangement links TRBV2 to TRBJ2-7, with 13 positions matching TRBD2. The germline V gene has CDR1 SNHLY and CDR2 FYNNEI. V shed 4 bases and J 2 bases; nucleotides not matched to a gene: 8. The CDR3 totals 17 residues. The CDR3 sequence is CASSGGLAGTKTYEQYF. DNA for the CDR3: TGTGCCAGCAGTGGGGGACTAGCGGGGACCAAAACCTACGAGCAGTACTTC.

This clonotype was detected many times. At one boundary the junction diverges from the germline segment, which might be a read error. The rearrangement joins TRBV5-1 to TRBJ2-3; 11 bases line up with TRBD2. CDR1 is SGHRS and CDR2 is YFSETQ in the germline V gene. CDR3 length: 16 amino acids. The CDR3 coding sequence is TGTGCCAGCAGCTATAGCGGGAGGGCCAGGGTAGATACGCAGTATTTT. Translated: CASSYSGRARVDTQYF.

This clonotype occurred many times. This chain links TRBV18 with TRBJ1-1, with D possibly being TRBD1 (6 bases). There are 13 residues in the CDR3. V lost 3 bases to trimming and J lost 11 bases, with 16 bases between them. Germline loops: CDR1 KGHSH, CDR2 LQKENI. This chain's CDR3 is CASSPGQVTEAFF. In DNA, the CDR3 is TGTGCCAGCTCACCGGGACAAGTCACGGAGGCTTTCTTT.